This T cell receptor (beta chain) stems from a study of radiotherapy plus CTLA-4 blockade in lung cancer. The CDR3 contains 13 residues. CDR1 and CDR2 (germline): MNHNY, SVGAGI (reference sequence). V lost 6 bases, J lost 4 bases, and 10 bases lay in between. Note on this clone: Its specificity is unknown.

Clones were read by immunoSEQ multiplex PCR, and TCRdb kept only the in-frame ones, dropping some. The sample holds 75,000 to 100,000 clones, around 83% seen once. The study, taken as a whole, reports: Some TCR clones had been derived from tumors. These clones expanded in peripheral blood after radiotherapy plus ipilimumab. Response, reportedly, was best predicted by interferon-beta along with early blood T cell clone dynamics.

The genes are TRBV6-6 and TRBJ2-1; D is unclear. The sequence derives from a human donor with non-small cell lung cancer who had a partial response to radiotherapy plus ipilimumab. Sample: peripheral blood, taken from a patient treated with radiotherapy plus ipilimumab. The CDR3: CASSPPGYNEQFF. For the CDR3, the DNA is TGTGCCAGCAGCCCCCCCGGTTACAATGAGCAGTTCTTC.